The clone carrying this TCR beta chain was seen only a few times. This sample is drawn from a study of cytotoxic CD8 clonotypes in ibrutinib-treated CLL. Using immunoSEQ multiplex PCR, the repertoire was profiled, and TCRdb retains in-frame clones only, with some absent. The sample lists under 300,000 clones; 60% to 75% were seen once. CDR1 is SGHNT, CDR2 YYREEE, per germline (reference sequence). Deletions cut 2 bases from V and 6 bases from J, with 14 bases between. CDR3 length: 14 amino acids. Source: PBMCs, taken after 24 months of ibrutinib treatment. The TCR sequence derives from a human donor with chronic lymphocytic leukemia. The chain recombines TRBV5-4 with TRBJ1-1, with D perhaps matching TRBD1 (6 bases). CDR3 in amino acids: CASSLNDRSAEAFF. The CDR3 region has the DNA TGTGCCAGCAGCTTAAACGACAGGAGCGCTGAAGCTTTCTTT.